This passage covers 11 T cell receptor beta chains from one sample sequenced in a study of shared clonotypes between healthy human individuals. The data were produced by immunoSEQ multiplex PCR, yet TCRdb's version contains in-frame clones alone and is incomplete. The sample records around 1,000,000 clones, approximately 80% being singletons. Material for sequencing was memory CD4+ T cells from PBMCs. Subset denoted: CD45RA-negative fraction. The receptors here all came from a man between 18 and 35 years old in good health. Some clones in this sample may be carry-over from other donors' samples.

V usage is TRBV11-2 and J usage is TRBJ2-7; D is ambiguous. Germline values: CDR1 SGHAT, CDR2 FQNNGV. The CDR3 sequence is 15 residues long. The V gene lost 1 base and the J gene lost 5 bases, with 15 bases spanning the gap. The CDR3 sequence is CASSLGFGPVNEQYF. For the CDR3, the DNA is TGTGCCAGCAGCTTAGGTTTTGGGCCAGTAAACGAGCAGTACTTC.

This clone is a singleton in its sample. The chain is built from TRBV28 and TRBJ2-7; D is perhaps TRBD1 or TRBD2 (5 bases each). The CDR3 length is 17 residues. V lost 6 bases to trimming and J lost 2 bases, with 23 bases between them. Per germline, CDR1 MDHEN and CDR2 SYDVKM. The CDR3 is CASSFFNSGTETYEQYF. The CDR3 DNA sequence: TGTGCCAGCAGCTTTTTTAATTCCGGGACGGAAACCTACGAGCAGTACTTC.

This clone has a single count. V and J are TRBV30 and TRBJ2-7, with D uncertain. Per the germline V gene, CDR1 is GTSNPN and CDR2 is SVGIG (reference sequence). V dropped 5 bases and J dropped 1 base, with 12 bases sitting between them. The CDR3 totals 13 residues. In nucleotides, the CDR3 is TGTGCCTGGGACCGAGGCGTATCCTACGAGCAGTACTTC. It encodes CAWDRGVSYEQYF.

The rearrangement uses TRBV4-3 and TRBJ2-5, with TRBD2 matching 11 bases. The CDR3 is 18 residues long. In germline, CDR1 is LGHNA, CDR2 YSLEER. The V and J ends lost 0 bases and 5 bases, in that order; junction bases with no gene match: 11. The CDR3 loop is CASSQEIGLAGGRETQYF. For the CDR3, the DNA is TGCGCCAGCAGCCAAGAGATCGGTTTAGCGGGAGGGAGGGAGACCCAGTACTTC.

This clone occurred once. The chain carries TRBV30 and TRBJ1-6; D gene uncertain. From germline, CDR1 is GTSNPN and CDR2 SVGIG (reference sequence). The V gene lost 4 bases and the J gene lost 3 bases, with 10 bases spanning the gap. CDR3 size: 14 residues. CDR3 amino acids: CAWIPKGYNSPLHF. CDR3 DNA sequence: TGTGCCTGGATCCCCAAAGGCTATAATTCACCCCTCCACTTT.

This chain joins TRBV7-3 and TRBJ2-2, with 7 bases lining up with TRBD1. From germline, CDR1 is SGHTA and CDR2 FQGTGA. The CDR3 extends over 14 amino acids. Trimming removed 5 bases from V and 6 bases from J; junction bases left unmatched: 6. Here the CDR3 DNA reads TGTGCCAGCAGCCAAGACAGGGCGGCCGGGGAGCTGTTTTTT. It specifies CASSQDRAAGELFF.

The V gene is TRBV4-3, the J gene TRBJ2-2; the D call may be TRBD1 or TRBD2 (5 bases each). Germline-derived CDR1 and CDR2 are LGHNA and YSLEER. The CDR3 is 15 amino acids. Trimming stripped 10 bases from V and 3 bases from J, with 18 bases between. The CDR3 is CATKRDLTYTGELFF. The CDR3 coding sequence is TGCGCCACCAAACGGGACCTCACATACACCGGGGAGCTGTTTTTT.

This clone has just a few counts. This chain connects TRBV10-3 to TRBJ1-6; 7 bases align to TRBD1. The germline V gene has CDR1 ENHRY and CDR2 SYGVKD. V shed 6 bases, J shed 8 bases, and the junction held 4 bases outside the gene matches. The CDR3 spans 13 residues. CDR3 region: CAISGTDYSPLHF. The CDR3 DNA is TGTGCCATCAGCGGGACAGACTATTCACCCCTCCACTTT.

The rearrangement uses TRBV27 and TRBJ1-5; unclear D gene. CDR3 length: 15 amino acids. Looked up from germline, CDR1 is MNHEY and CDR2 is SMNVEV (reference sequence). Trimming removed 3 bases from V and 0 bases from J, with 9 bases in between. The chain's CDR3 is CASSFDRDSNQPQHF. In DNA, the CDR3 is TGTGCCAGCAGTTTCGACCGCGATAGCAATCAGCCCCAGCATTTT.

The chain recombines TRBV9 with TRBJ2-7, with 9 positions matching TRBD2. The CDR3 has 16 residues. The V segment lost 0 bases and the J segment 2 bases; nucleotides outside the gene matches: 6. The germline gives CDR1 SGDLS, CDR2 YYNGEE. CDR3 nucleotides: TGTGCCAGCAGCGTAGCCCCGCGGGAGGGTACCTACGAGCAGTACTTC. Amino acid sequence: CASSVAPREGTYEQYF.

The sample holds many counts of this clone. The V call is TRBV5-4, the J call TRBJ1-1, with a weak D call TRBD1 (6 bases). CDR3 size: 15 residues. CDR1 is SGHNT and CDR2 is YYREEE in the germline V gene (reference sequence). Between the trimmed V and J ends, which lost 5 bases and 3 bases, there was a span of 17 bases. In nucleotides, the CDR3 is TGTGCCAGCAGGCTACGGGCACAGGGAGACACTGAAGCTTTCTTT. This encodes CASRLRAQGDTEAFF.